This T cell receptor beta chain was captured in a study of T cells in Graves' hyperthyroidism and ophthalmopathy. A note on this clonotype: What it binds is unknown.

General study results and limits: Most thyroid clonotypes that were expanded above 0.001 also turned up in blood.

RNA transcripts gave rise to amplified TCR beta CDR3 regions. An initial round of RT-PCR targeting the TCR CDR3 relied on the HTBI primer set. From the multiplex PCR reads, TCRdb called clonotypes with MiXCR, one entry per CDR3 protein. Altogether a few hundred thousand distinct CDR3 sequences are present, 15% to 19% being singletons, with the ten largest covering around 7.5%. CDR1 and CDR2 (germline): DFQATT, SNEGSKA (reference sequence). V was cut by 5 bases and J by 7 bases, with 11 bases left in between. This CDR3 is 12 amino acids long. Material for sequencing was blood. The source of this sequence is a woman aged 30 to 39 with Graves' hyperthyroidism. The chain has TRBV20-1 and TRBJ2-2; D gene unclear. The CDR3 spells CSAFTHVGELFF. The CDR3 DNA reads TGCAGTGCTTTCACTCATGTCGGGGAGCTGTTTTTT.